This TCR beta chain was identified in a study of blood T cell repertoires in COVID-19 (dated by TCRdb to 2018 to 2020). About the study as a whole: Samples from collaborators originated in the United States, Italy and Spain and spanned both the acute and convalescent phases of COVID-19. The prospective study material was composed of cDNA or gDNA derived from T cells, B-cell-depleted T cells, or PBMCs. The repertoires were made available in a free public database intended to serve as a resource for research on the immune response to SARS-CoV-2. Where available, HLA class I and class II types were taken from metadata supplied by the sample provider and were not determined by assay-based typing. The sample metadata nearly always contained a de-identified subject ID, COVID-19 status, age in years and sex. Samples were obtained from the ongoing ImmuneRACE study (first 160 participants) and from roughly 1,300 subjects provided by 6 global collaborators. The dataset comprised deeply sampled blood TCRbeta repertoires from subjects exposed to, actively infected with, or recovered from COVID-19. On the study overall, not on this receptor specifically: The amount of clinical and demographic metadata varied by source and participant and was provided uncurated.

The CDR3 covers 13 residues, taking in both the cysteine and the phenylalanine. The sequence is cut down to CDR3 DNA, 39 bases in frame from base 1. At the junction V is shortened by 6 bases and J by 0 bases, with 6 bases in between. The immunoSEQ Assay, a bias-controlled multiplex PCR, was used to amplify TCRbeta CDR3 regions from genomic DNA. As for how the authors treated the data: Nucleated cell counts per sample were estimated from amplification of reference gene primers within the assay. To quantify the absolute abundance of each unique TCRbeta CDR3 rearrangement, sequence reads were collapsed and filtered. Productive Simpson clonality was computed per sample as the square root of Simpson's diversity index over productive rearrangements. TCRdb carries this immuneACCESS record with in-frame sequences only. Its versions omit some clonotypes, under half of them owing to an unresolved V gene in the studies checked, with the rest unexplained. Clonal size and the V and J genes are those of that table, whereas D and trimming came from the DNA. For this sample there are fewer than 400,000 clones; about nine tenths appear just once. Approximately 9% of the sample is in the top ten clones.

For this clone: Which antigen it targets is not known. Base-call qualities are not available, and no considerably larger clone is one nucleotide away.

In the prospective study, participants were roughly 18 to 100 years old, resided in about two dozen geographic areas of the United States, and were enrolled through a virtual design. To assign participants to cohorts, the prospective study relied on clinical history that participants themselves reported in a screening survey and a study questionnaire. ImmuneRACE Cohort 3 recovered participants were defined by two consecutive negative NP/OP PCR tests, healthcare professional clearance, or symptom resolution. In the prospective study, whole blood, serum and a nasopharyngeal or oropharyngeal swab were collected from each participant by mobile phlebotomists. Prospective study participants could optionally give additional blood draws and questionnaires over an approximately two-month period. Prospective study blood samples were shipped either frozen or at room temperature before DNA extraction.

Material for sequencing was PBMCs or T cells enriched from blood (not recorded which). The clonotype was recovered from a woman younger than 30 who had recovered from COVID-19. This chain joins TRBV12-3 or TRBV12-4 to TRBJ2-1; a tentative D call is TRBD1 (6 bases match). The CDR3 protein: CASRQGSYNEQFF. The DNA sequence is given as TGTGCCAGCAGACAGGGCTCCTACAATGAGCAGTTCTTC.